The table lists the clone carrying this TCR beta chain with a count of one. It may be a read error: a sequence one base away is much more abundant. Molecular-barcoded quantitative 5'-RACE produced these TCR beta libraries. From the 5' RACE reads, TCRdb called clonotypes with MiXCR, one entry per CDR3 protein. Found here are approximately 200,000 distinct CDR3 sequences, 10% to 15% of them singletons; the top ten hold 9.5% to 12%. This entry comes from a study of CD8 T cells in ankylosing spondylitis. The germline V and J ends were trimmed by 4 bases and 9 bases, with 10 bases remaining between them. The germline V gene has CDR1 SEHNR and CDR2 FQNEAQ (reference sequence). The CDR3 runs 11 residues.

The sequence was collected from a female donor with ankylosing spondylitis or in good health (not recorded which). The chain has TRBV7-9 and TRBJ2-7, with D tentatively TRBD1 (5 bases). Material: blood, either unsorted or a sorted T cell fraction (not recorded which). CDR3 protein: CASSSQVAQYF. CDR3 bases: TGTGCCAGCAGCTCACAGGTCGCGCAGTACTTC.